This T cell receptor beta chain emerged from a study of T cells in Graves' hyperthyroidism and ophthalmopathy. Study in general: Prior to any treatment, at the point of initial diagnosis, peripheral blood was collected.

This clonotype was recorded a few times. A much larger clone differs by one base, so this may be a read error. From RNA transcripts, TCR beta CDR3 regions were amplified. RT-PCR in the first round (using the HTBI primer set) targeted the TCR CDR3. TCRdb itself ran the multiplex PCR reads through MiXCR, one entry per CDR3 protein. The repertoire has around 430,000 distinct CDR3 sequences, 14% to 15% of them found once; the top ten carry approximately 32%. The study defined stable Graves' hyperthyroidism as no ophthalmopathy progression within 18 months. Out of 8.5 to 10 ml of fresh peripheral blood came the PBMCs. The sequence was collected from a woman aged 25-40 years with Graves' hyperthyroidism. Sequencing input: blood.

The CDR3 sequence: CASSPPNCGTDTQYF. In DNA, the CDR3 is TGTGCCAGCAGCCCCCCCAATTGCGGGACAGATACGCAGTATTTT. The chain links TRBV3-1 to TRBJ2-3; maybe TRBD2 (5 bases). V lost 4 bases and J 3 bases, leaving 14 bases between the germline ends. CDR1 and CDR2 (germline): LGHDT, YNNKEL (reference sequence). The CDR3 spans 15 residues.